This is a list of T cell receptor beta chains from one sample in a study of monozygotic twins with inflammatory bowel disease. TCRdb derives one entry per CDR3 protein from the 5' RACE reads, leaving out DNA. The sample totals about 160,000 distinct CDR3 sequences. Sequencing was done on a sample of blood. The source of these receptors is a human donor with ulcerative colitis or Crohn's disease, or a healthy co-twin of an affected twin (not recorded which). CDR3s include the opening cysteine and the closing phenylalanine or tryptophan. The order of the fields is J gene, V gene, CDR3 protein.

J gene: TRBJ2-1; V gene: TRBV5-1; CDR3 protein: CASSSGSGRFSNEQFF
J gene: TRBJ2-1; V gene: TRBV5-6; CDR3 protein: CASSFGTSKNEQFF
J gene: TRBJ1-2; V gene: TRBV5-4; CDR3 protein: CASSRIQGYGYTF
J gene: TRBJ2-1; V gene: TRBV20-1; CDR3 protein: CSAWGDGWTSGSLNEQFF
J gene: TRBJ2-1; V gene: TRBV14; CDR3 protein: CASSRLPLAISYNEQFF
J gene: TRBJ1-3; V gene: TRBV7-2; CDR3 protein: CASSLVTGGSGNTIYF
J gene: TRBJ2-5; V gene: TRBV27; CDR3 protein: CASSPLAGEATQYF
J gene: TRBJ1-6; V gene: TRBV6-5; CDR3 protein: CASSYSRVPNSPLHF
J gene: TRBJ1-2; V gene: TRBV7-2; CDR3 protein: CASSLAFALRGYTF
J gene: TRBJ1-3; V gene: TRBV6-1; CDR3 protein: CASSELQGLDTIYF
J gene: TRBJ1-3; V gene: TRBV6-2/TRBV6-3; CDR3 protein: CASRSSGNTIYF
J gene: TRBJ2-7; V gene: TRBV12-3/TRBV12-4; CDR3 protein: CASSSGTSGGVGLYEQYF
J gene: TRBJ2-3; V gene: TRBV11-2; CDR3 protein: CASSLTSGSGDTQYF
J gene: TRBJ1-6; V gene: TRBV20-1; CDR3 protein: CSATGSSPLHF
J gene: TRBJ1-6; V gene: TRBV9; CDR3 protein: CASSADSNSPLHF
J gene: TRBJ2-5; V gene: TRBV9; CDR3 protein: CASSPLTGNQETQYF
J gene: TRBJ2-7; V gene: TRBV14; CDR3 protein: CASSQGFTYEQYF
J gene: TRBJ2-6; V gene: TRBV6-4; CDR3 protein: CASSAGTSGANVLTF
J gene: TRBJ2-5; V gene: TRBV5-6; CDR3 protein: CASSKGLAGETQYF
J gene: TRBJ2-2; V gene: TRBV1; CDR3 protein: CTSSQEEVDYNTGELFF
J gene: TRBJ1-1; V gene: TRBV24-1; CDR3 protein: CATSALQNTEAFF
J gene: TRBJ2-5; V gene: TRBV5-4; CDR3 protein: CASSLGAGETQYF
J gene: TRBJ2-7; V gene: TRBV18; CDR3 protein: CASSPLGTSGSETHEQYF
J gene: TRBJ1-1; V gene: TRBV20-1; CDR3 protein: CSAGDRVGSEAFF
J gene: TRBJ1-5; V gene: TRBV7-2; CDR3 protein: CASSLLGTRLGNQPQHF
J gene: TRBJ2-3; V gene: TRBV20-1; CDR3 protein: CSARPEADTQYF
J gene: TRBJ2-7; V gene: TRBV20-1; CDR3 protein: CSARVGRDYEQYF
J gene: TRBJ1-5; V gene: TRBV20-1; CDR3 protein: CSAEGSGSDSNQPQHF
J gene: TRBJ2-3; V gene: TRBV5-1; CDR3 protein: CASSLYSEDTQYF
J gene: TRBJ2-1; V gene: TRBV20-1; CDR3 protein: CSATIEDWYNEQFF
J gene: TRBJ1-2; V gene: TRBV20-1; CDR3 protein: CSAIPHDRGFYGYTF
J gene: TRBJ2-7; V gene: TRBV6-2/TRBV6-3; CDR3 protein: CASSLAGGTLEQYF
J gene: TRBJ1-2; V gene: TRBV20-1; CDR3 protein: CSALLGGRDYTF
J gene: TRBJ2-7; V gene: TRBV5-1; CDR3 protein: CASSLLLSYEQYF
J gene: TRBJ2-7; V gene: TRBV19; CDR3 protein: CASSIGGYEQYF
J gene: TRBJ2-2; V gene: TRBV12-3/TRBV12-4; CDR3 protein: CASSFRRGTGELFF
J gene: TRBJ1-3; V gene: TRBV20-1; CDR3 protein: CSARWTGTGNTIYF
J gene: TRBJ1-6; V gene: TRBV3-1; CDR3 protein: CASSLSGDSPLHF
J gene: TRBJ2-1; V gene: TRBV20-1; CDR3 protein: CSAPGFGRAGAYNEQFF
J gene: TRBJ2-7; V gene: TRBV28; CDR3 protein: CASGVGAPYEQYF